The clone carrying this TCR beta chain was counted many times. Antigen unknown. This sample is drawn from a study of human T cells and chemical hapten exposure. Background on the study: Sensitization involved placing 2% DPC onto a 2 cm by 2 cm region of upper inner arm skin. Notes on the study in general: No change in TCRs above 1 in 1000 frequency was produced by DPC sensitization.

In the authors' workflow: Per sample, the median was roughly 96,000 TCRs, with values from 23,224 to 690,600. Using its own MiXCR run on the RACE reads, TCRdb lists one record per CDR3 protein. These V and J calls are TCRdb output, not the study's own analysis. The table records under 75,000 distinct CDR3 sequences, roughly 11% of them present only once. V shed 3 bases and J shed 2 bases, with 5 bases lying between them. CDR1 MNHNY and CDR2 SVGAGI come from the germline V gene (reference sequence). The CDR3 length is 12 residues. The time point is: patch test 3, about 24 weeks after DPC sensitization. Specified treatment: therapeutic diphenylcyclopropenone sensitization with weekly scalp DPC. Staff drew blood before applying each patch test.

The chain joins TRBV6-6 to TRBJ2-7, with D unclear. Sequenced here: whole blood, sampled in connection with sensitization to the hapten diphenylcyclopropenone (DPC). This clonotype was sampled from a woman aged 45 to 65 with alopecia areata. Some clones in this sample may be carry-over from other donors' samples. CDR3 sequence (DNA): TGTGCCAGCAGTTATGAAGCCTACGAGCAGTACTTC. Translating gives CASSYEAYEQYF.